The 20 T cell receptor beta chains listed next were all sequenced from one sample in a study of blood T cell repertoires in COVID-19. Here immunoSEQ multiplex PCR was the method, and the copy in TCRdb shows in-frame clones only, minus some. The table shows some 200,000 clones, with 92% occurring only once. Sequenced sample: peripheral blood. These receptor sequences come from a man aged 30 to 39 with acute or convalescent COVID-19.

The chain recombines TRBV9 with TRBJ2-1, with D possibly being TRBD2 (7 bases). V was trimmed by 3 bases and J by 9 bases, leaving 22 bases between them. The CDR3 runs to 16 residues. CDR1 is SGDLS and CDR2 is YYNGEE in the germline V gene. CDR3 sequence (DNA): TGTGCCAGCAGCGATCCTGGGGGGGCGGGAGTCCCTGAGCAGTTCTTC. Residues: CASSDPGGAGVPEQFF.

The chain carries TRBV5-1 and TRBJ2-2; TRBD1 aligns across 8 bases. This CDR3 comprises 16 residues. Germline assignment: CDR1 SGHRS and CDR2 YFSETQ. V shed 1 base, J shed 4 bases, and the junction held 6 bases outside the gene matches. CDR3 DNA: TGCGCCAGCAGCTTGTGGACAGGGTACGGCACCGGGGAGCTGTTTTTT. Residues: CASSLWTGYGTGELFF.

CDR3 amino acids: CASSLIAGGITDTQYF. CDR3 DNA: TGTGCCAGCAGCCTAATAGCGGGGGGTATCACAGATACGCAGTATTTT. The chain carries TRBV14 and TRBJ2-3; 10 bases are a match to TRBD2. After removal of 4 bases from V and 2 bases from J, the junction contained 6 bases not matched to a gene. CDR3 size: 16 residues. The V gene's germline CDR1 is SGHDN and CDR2 FVKESK.

J is TRBJ2-3 and V is TRBV28; 12 bases match TRBD2. The CDR3 consists of 19 residues. V gave up 4 bases and J gave up 8 bases; unmatched junction bases: 19. Germline-derived CDR1 and CDR2 are MDHEN and SYDVKM. The CDR3 protein is CASSWDSAGLAGLPGTQYF. In DNA form, the CDR3 reads TGTGCCAGCAGTTGGGACTCCGCGGGACTAGCGGGTTTGCCGGGTACGCAGTATTTT. Full variable domain (outside the CDR3, taken from reference TRBV28 and TRBJ2-3): DVKVTQSSRYLVKRTGEKVFLECVQDMDHENMFWYRQDPGLGLRLIYFSYDVKMKEKGDIPEGYSVSREKKERFSLILESASTNQTSMYLCASSWDSAGLAGLPGTQYFGPGTRLTVL.

The chain joins TRBV5-1 to TRBJ2-6; possibly TRBD1 for D (5 bases). The germline V and J ends were trimmed by 2 bases and 4 bases, with 16 bases remaining between them. CDR1 is SGHRS and CDR2 is YFSETQ in the germline V gene. This CDR3 is built from 17 residues. The CDR3 DNA follows: TGCGCCAGCAGCTTCCAGGGAACTGGAACGGGGGCCAACGTCCTGACTTTC. This sequence encodes CASSFQGTGTGANVLTF.

The chain is built from TRBV29-1 and TRBJ1-5, with 8 positions matching TRBD1. The CDR3 loop spans 14 amino acids. Germline V gene sequence: CDR1 SQVTM, CDR2 ANQGSEA. The junction had 4 bases not matched to a gene; V was cut back by 5 bases and J by 1 base. CDR3 coding DNA: TGCAGCGTTTGGACAGGGATAAGCAATCAGCCCCAGCATTTT. Its protein product is CSVWTGISNQPQHF.

This rearrangement joins TRBV11-2 to TRBJ2-1; a weak D match, TRBD2 (5 bases). V was pared by 3 bases and J by 5 bases, with 14 bases between. Germline V CDR1 and CDR2: SGHAT, FQNNGV. The CDR3 runs to 15 residues. The CDR3 loop reads CASSFGLGSDNEQFF. The CDR3 DNA follows: TGTGCCAGCAGCTTCGGACTCGGGTCAGACAATGAGCAGTTCTTC.

This clone was observed once. Written as DNA, the CDR3 is TGTGCCAGCTCACCAGGTCTTAGAGCCGCCACTGAAGCTTTCTTT. Its translation: CASSPGLRAATEAFF. The genes are TRBV18 and TRBJ1-1; D unresolved. CDR1 and CDR2 (germline): KGHSH, LQKENI. The V end lost 2 bases, the J end lost 4 bases, and 14 bases lay between the germline ends. The CDR3 has 15 amino acids.

The chain recombines TRBV9 with TRBJ2-1; no clear D gene. Germline V gene sequence: CDR1 SGDLS, CDR2 YYNGEE. The CDR3 sequence is 14 residues long. V dropped 0 bases and J dropped 11 bases, with 15 bases sitting between them. The CDR3 DNA reads TGTGCCAGCAGCGTAGACACTCTCGGGTACCAGCAGTTCTTC. Protein product: CASSVDTLGYQQFF.

The rearrangement uses TRBV6-6 and TRBJ1-3, with D possibly TRBD1 on 6 matching bases. The CDR3 length is 14 residues. V lost 4 bases and J lost 0, with 7 bases in between. Germline V gene sequence: CDR1 MNHNY, CDR2 SVGAGI (reference sequence). The CDR3 region is CASSLGGSGNTIYF. The CDR3 DNA reads as TGTGCCAGCAGTTTAGGGGGCTCTGGAAACACCATATATTTT.

V is TRBV5-6 and J is TRBJ2-1; D perhaps matches TRBD2 (5 bases). The germline CDR1 and CDR2 sequences are SGHDT and YYEEEE. V dropped 7 bases and J dropped 11 bases, with 10 bases sitting between them. The CDR3 contains 10 residues. CDR3 DNA: TGTGCCAGCGGGGAGAATCAGCAGTTCTTC. Its protein is CASGENQQFF.

This chain links TRBV6-5 with TRBJ1-2; D unclear. This CDR3 has 14 residues. V was clipped by 2 bases and J by 3 bases, with 10 bases between them. Germline V CDR1 and CDR2: MNHEY, SVGAGI. CDR3 region: CASSYARVDYGYTF. The CDR3 DNA reads TGTGCCAGCAGTTACGCCCGAGTGGACTATGGCTACACCTTC.

This chain links TRBV5-1 with TRBJ2-2, with 7 bases lining up with TRBD2. There are 17 residues in the CDR3. V shed 1 base, J shed 2 bases, and the junction held 8 bases outside the gene matches. Germline V CDR1 and CDR2: SGHRS, YFSETQ. The CDR3 DNA sequence: TGCGCCAGCAGCTTGTTTGAGGCGGGGGTCAACACCGGGGAGCTGTTTTTT. Translation: CASSLFEAGVNTGELFF.

This clone was counted once. This rearrangement joins TRBV10-1 to TRBJ2-6; 8 bases align to TRBD2. Trimming cost V 7 bases and J 0 bases; bases outside gene matches: 5. Germline CDR1 WNHNN, CDR2 SYGVQD (reference sequence). CDR3 length: 16 amino acids. The CDR3 protein is CASILAVVSGANVLTF. DNA of the CDR3: TGCGCCAGCATACTAGCGGTGGTCTCTGGGGCCAACGTCCTGACTTTC.

The chain recombines TRBV27 with TRBJ2-7; possible D gene TRBD1, 5 bases. Germline V gives CDR1 MNHEY, CDR2 SMNVEV (reference sequence). The CDR3 totals 14 residues. The V end lost 6 bases, the J end lost 0 bases, and 12 bases lay between the germline ends. CDR3 DNA sequence: TGTGCCAGCAGACGAGGACACAACTCCTACGAGCAGTACTTC. Translated: CASRRGHNSYEQYF.

This rearrangement joins TRBV5-1 to TRBJ2-5; TRBD1 is a possible D gene (6 bases). Germline V CDR1 and CDR2: SGHRS, YFSETQ. The CDR3 has 14 amino acids. Trimming removed 0 bases at V and 3 bases at J, with 9 bases between. CDR3 loop: CASSLAQGKETQYF. As DNA, the CDR3 is TGCGCCAGCAGCTTGGCACAGGGAAAAGAGACCCAGTACTTC. The variable domain in full, completed from reference TRBV5-1 and TRBJ2-5, reads KAGVTQTPRYLIKTRGQQVTLSCSPISGHRSVSWYQQTPGQGLQFLFEYFSETQRNKGNFPGRFSGRQFSNSRSEMNVSTLELGDSALYLCASSLAQGKETQYFGPGTRLLVL.

The chain joins TRBV6-5 to TRBJ1-6, with D unresolved. Germline-derived CDR1 and CDR2 are MNHEY and SVGAGI. The CDR3 is 15 amino acids. Trimming stripped 5 bases from V and 8 bases from J, with 16 bases between. Written as DNA, the CDR3 is TGTGCCAGCAGTATATTAGGGAGTATTGATTCACCCCTCCACTTT. Amino acid sequence: CASSILGSIDSPLHF.

The J gene is TRBJ2-3, the V gene TRBV3-1 (or the pseudogene TRBV3-2); D unclear. Germline V gives CDR1 LGHDT, CDR2 YNNKEL (reference sequence). CDR3 size: 16 residues. Trimming pared 4 bases from V and 3 bases from J, leaving 17 bases between. The CDR3 loop is CASSRHITTPTDTQYF. For the CDR3, the DNA is TGTGCCAGCAGCCGGCACATTACTACCCCAACAGATACGCAGTATTTT.

The genes are TRBV6-5 and TRBJ2-2; 8 nucleotides match TRBD1. Trimming cost V 6 bases and J 7 bases; bases outside gene matches: 7. This CDR3 is built from 14 residues. Germline CDR1 is MNHEY and CDR2 is SVGAGI. In DNA, the CDR3 is TGTGCCAGCAGCCCGGGACAGGTGGGCGGGGAGCTGTTTTTT. It codes for CASSPGQVGGELFF.

V is TRBV9 and J is TRBJ2-3; 7 bases align to TRBD1. The CDR3 contains 16 residues. The V segment lost 0 bases and the J segment 2 bases; nucleotides outside the gene matches: 6. CDR1 is SGDLS, CDR2 YYNGEE, per germline. CDR3 residues: CASSVDRGMYTDTQYF. Here the CDR3 DNA reads TGTGCCAGCAGCGTAGACAGGGGAATGTACACAGATACGCAGTATTTT.